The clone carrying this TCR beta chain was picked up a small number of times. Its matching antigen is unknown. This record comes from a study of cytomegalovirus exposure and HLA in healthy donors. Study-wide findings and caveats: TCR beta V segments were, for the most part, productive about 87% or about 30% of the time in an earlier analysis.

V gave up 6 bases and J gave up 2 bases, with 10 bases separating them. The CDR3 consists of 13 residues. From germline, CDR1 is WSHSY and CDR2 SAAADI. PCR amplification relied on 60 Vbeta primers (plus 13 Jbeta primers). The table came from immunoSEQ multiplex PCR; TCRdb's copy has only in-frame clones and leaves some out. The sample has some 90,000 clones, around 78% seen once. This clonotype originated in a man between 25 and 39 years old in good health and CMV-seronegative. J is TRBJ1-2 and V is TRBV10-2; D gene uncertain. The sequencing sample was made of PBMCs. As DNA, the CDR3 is TGCGCCAGCAGAAGTGGTGGCAACTATGGCTACACCTTC. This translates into CASRSGGNYGYTF.